The clone carrying this T cell receptor beta chain was observed many times. The antigen is undetermined. Researchers barred patients who had uncontrolled infection, other autoimmune disease, pregnancy or lactation. The sample belongs to a study of T cells in Graves' hyperthyroidism and ophthalmopathy. Study results and limitations: Clonotypes that were expanded in thyroid above 0.001 mostly appeared in blood too.

RNA transcripts provided the source from which TCR beta CDR3 regions were amplified. The TCR CDR3 was amplified in a first-round RT-PCR using the HTBI primer set. A single record per CDR3 protein comes from TCRdb applying MiXCR to the multiplex PCR reads. The sample gives fewer than 550,000 distinct CDR3 sequences, 15% to 19% of which show up once; around 7.3% is in the top ten. V was clipped by 7 bases and J by 0 bases; unmatched bases: 11. The CDR3 sequence is 16 residues long. The V gene's germline CDR1 is MNHNS and CDR2 SASEGT. This chain links TRBV6-1 with TRBJ1-1; 7 bases are shared with TRBD1. This receptor was identified in a woman aged 18 to 35 with Graves' hyperthyroidism. Material: blood. The CDR3 coding sequence is TGTGCCAGCACTCCCTCTTGGGGGACAGTGAACACTGAAGCTTTCTTT. Its translation: CASTPSWGTVNTEAFF.